This passage covers 23 T cell receptor beta chains from one sample sequenced in a study of CD8 T cells in ankylosing spondylitis. TCRdb redid the calling of the 5' RACE reads with MiXCR, one entry per CDR3 protein. The sample gives around 320,000 distinct CDR3 sequences, more than 20% of which show up once; 3.5% to 4.5% is in the top ten. Sequenced material: blood, either unsorted or a sorted T cell fraction (not recorded which). Receptors were obtained from a female donor with ankylosing spondylitis or in good health (not recorded which).

This clonotype was recorded many times. The CDR3 is CSVDPSMNTEAFF. CDR3 bases: TGCAGCGTTGACCCATCCATGAACACTGAAGCTTTCTTT. V and J are TRBV29-1 and TRBJ1-1, with D uncertain. CDR1 and CDR2 from the germline V gene are SQVTM and ANQGSEA. This CDR3 spans 13 amino acids. Between the trimmed V and J ends, which lost 3 bases and 0 bases, there was a span of 8 bases.

This clonotype was counted only a few times. The chain is built from TRBV10-3 and TRBJ2-1, with D possibly TRBD2 on 7 matching bases. Germline V gene data show CDR1 as ENHRY and CDR2 as SYGVKD. The CDR3 contains 16 residues. The V end lost 8 bases, the J end lost 7 bases, and 24 bases lay between the germline ends. CDR3 bases: TGTGCCATCGCCCGAGGGTGGGGGGGCGCGGAGAATGAGCAGTTCTTC. It codes for CAIARGWGGAENEQFF.

This clonotype was detected a few times. The V and J genes are TRBV20-1 and TRBJ2-5, with 7 bases fitting TRBD1. The CDR3 length is 14 residues. V shed 1 base and J 3 bases; nucleotides not matched to a gene: 5. In germline, CDR1 is DFQATT, CDR2 SNEGSKA (reference sequence). The CDR3 region has the DNA TGCAGTGCTAGAGCCTGGGGACAGAAAGAGACCCAGTACTTC. Residues: CSARAWGQKETQYF.

Many counts were recorded for this clonotype. This rearrangement joins TRBV15 to TRBJ2-1, with 9 nucleotides matching TRBD2. The junction had 5 bases not matched to a gene; V was cut back by 0 bases and J by 8 bases. CDR3 length equals 15 residues. Germline values: CDR1 LNHNV, CDR2 YYDKDF (reference sequence). The CDR3 nucleotides are TGTGCCACCAGCAGAGATAGCGGGAGACAGTATGAGCAGTTCTTC. Amino acid sequence: CATSRDSGRQYEQFF.

This clonotype was picked up one time. The chain joins TRBV18 to TRBJ2-7; D possibly corresponds to TRBD1 (5 bases). The CDR3 consists of 14 residues. V gave up 4 bases and J gave up 6 bases, with 16 bases separating them. The germline gives CDR1 KGHSH, CDR2 LQKENI. The CDR3 here is CASSREVGDGEQYF. CDR3 bases: TGTGCCAGCTCACGTGAGGTAGGGGATGGCGAGCAGTACTTC.

A few counts support this clonotype. The chain couples TRBV2 to TRBJ1-1; the D is unclear. The CDR3 totals 12 residues. Per germline, CDR1 SNHLY and CDR2 FYNNEI. Trimming shortened V by 11 bases and J by 6 bases, and 16 bases separated the two germline ends. Here the CDR3 DNA reads TGTGCCGGAAGGCGTGAGGGAGCTGAAGCTTTCTTT. Translated: CAGRREGAEAFF.

This clonotype was recorded once. The gene calls are TRBV28 and TRBJ2-7; possibly TRBD1 or TRBD2 for D (5 bases each). The ends were cut back, 6 bases at V and 6 bases at J, with 15 bases in the middle. The germline V gene has CDR1 MDHEN and CDR2 SYDVKM. This CDR3 contains 13 residues. The CDR3 DNA reads as TGTGCCAGCAGGGGACCCCCTCTAGGCGAGCAGTACTTC. Residues: CASRGPPLGEQYF.

This clonotype was observed a few times. It is unclear where the CDR3 begins or ends on the DNA, so no DNA is shown, and the CDR3 is as TCRdb lists it. This CDR3 reads CASSTSTGRGNTIYF. The V call is TRBV27, the J call TRBJ1-3; the table gives TRBD1 as D, unverified against the DNA. The CDR3 sequence runs 15 residues, both termini included. CDR1 and CDR2 from the germline V gene are MNHEY and SMNVEV (reference sequence).

This clonotype was seen ten or more times. This rearrangement joins TRBV21-1 to TRBJ1-4; TRBD1 is the table's D call and was not checked against the DNA. TRBV21-1 is deemed a pseudogene. This CDR3 spans 13 amino acids. CDR3 sequence reads: CASSRDRTEKLFF. The CDR3 nucleotides read TGTGCCAGCAGTCGGGACAGAACTGAAAAACTGTTTTTT.

This clonotype has just a few counts. The chain employs TRBV15 and TRBJ1-5, with 7 nucleotides matching TRBD1. CDR1 is LNHNV, CDR2 YYDKDF, per germline (reference sequence). The CDR3 spans 14 residues. V was pared by 6 bases and J by 3 bases, with 5 bases of the junction left unmatched. Written as DNA, the CDR3 is TGTGCCACCAGTCTTACAGGGGACAATCAGCCCCAGCATTTT. This codes for CATSLTGDNQPQHF.

A few counts support this clonotype. The CDR3, as DNA: TGTGCCAGCAGCCACCGGGACATGGGTGTCAATGAAGCTTTCTTT. It codes for CASSHRDMGVNEAFF. This chain joins TRBV6-1 and TRBJ1-1, with a possible D match to TRBD1 (6 bases). The germline V and J ends were trimmed by 6 bases and 7 bases, with 21 bases remaining between them. CDR3 size: 15 residues. Germline V gene data show CDR1 as MNHNS and CDR2 as SASEGT.

This clonotype was counted a few times. This chain links TRBV15 with TRBJ2-7; D is ambiguous. Between the trimmed V and J ends, which lost 9 bases and 3 bases, there was a span of 18 bases. The CDR3 totals 14 residues. CDR1 and CDR2 from the germline V gene are LNHNV and YYDKDF (reference sequence). Here the CDR3 DNA reads TGTGCCACTAAACCCGGACGCGGATACTACGAGCAGTACTTC. This encodes CATKPGRGYYEQYF.

J is TRBJ2-3 and V is TRBV6-5, with a tentative D call TRBD1 (6 bases). The CDR3 is 13 amino acids. Trimming took off 5 bases at V and 4 bases at J, with 10 bases between the two ends. CDR1 is MNHEY and CDR2 is SVGAGI in the germline V gene. In nucleotides, the CDR3 is TGTGCCAGCAGTGATCAGGGGCCAGATACGCAGTATTTT. Its translation: CASSDQGPDTQYF.

The chain uses TRBV6-6 and TRBJ2-5, with TRBD2 as a possible D gene (6 bases). The CDR3 has 13 residues. Germline V gene sequence: CDR1 MNHNY, CDR2 SVGAGI (reference sequence). Trimming removed 6 bases from V and 3 bases from J, with 11 bases in between. The CDR3 DNA reads as TGTGCCAGCAGGGCCGGGGGTAAAGAGACCCAGTACTTC. Amino acids: CASRAGGKETQYF.

This clonotype turned up a few times. The gene calls are TRBV5-1 and TRBJ1-3; the D gene is possibly TRBD1 (5 bases). The V gene lost 5 bases and the J gene lost 0 bases, with 15 bases spanning the gap. The CDR3 has 16 amino acids. Per germline, CDR1 SGHRS and CDR2 YFSETQ. The CDR3 loop reads CASSLSTGLSGNTIYF. The DNA of the CDR3 is TGCGCCAGCAGTTTGTCAACAGGCCTCTCTGGAAACACCATATATTTT.

This clonotype came up many times. CDR3 DNA sequence: TGCAGCGTTGAAATAGATACGCAGTATTTT. Translation: CSVEIDTQYF. The chain has TRBV29-1 and TRBJ2-3; D unclear. The CDR3 loop spans 10 amino acids. Germline V lookup: CDR1 SQVTM, CDR2 ANQGSEA. V dropped 2 bases and J dropped 5 bases, with 2 bases sitting between them.

This clonotype came up a few times. The chain combines TRBV2 with TRBJ2-1; unclear D gene. The V end lost 7 bases, the J end lost 9 bases, and 10 bases lay between the germline ends. The CDR3 runs to 11 residues. Germline lookup yields CDR1 SNHLY and CDR2 FYNNEI. CDR3 in DNA: TGTGCCAGCAAACAAGGTAGTGAGCAGTTCTTC. It yields the protein CASKQGSEQFF.

The chain recombines TRBV18 with TRBJ2-7; possibly TRBD1 or TRBD2 for D (5 bases each). Germline-derived CDR1 and CDR2 are KGHSH and LQKENI. The CDR3 covers 14 residues. Trimming stripped 2 bases from V and 7 bases from J, with 15 bases between. The CDR3 DNA follows: TGTGCCAGCTCACCAGAGGGACCCCCTATGGAGCAGTACTTC. It encodes CASSPEGPPMEQYF.

The rearrangement links TRBV15 to TRBJ1-1; D is undetermined. Germline lookup yields CDR1 LNHNV and CDR2 YYDKDF (reference sequence). The CDR3 spans 15 residues. V gave up 1 base and J gave up 1 base, with 10 bases separating them. As DNA, the CDR3 is TGTGCCACCAGCAGAGTAGGAAGCCCGAACACTGAAGCTTTCTTT. Translating gives CATSRVGSPNTEAFF.

This chain connects TRBV10-1 to TRBJ2-3, with D uncertain. Per the germline V gene, CDR1 is WNHNN and CDR2 is SYGVQD (reference sequence). The CDR3 sequence is 14 residues long. Deletions cut 6 bases from V and 0 bases from J, with 10 bases between. CDR3 amino acids: CASSNTLSTDTQYF. CDR3 DNA: TGCGCCAGCAGCAATACCTTGAGCACAGATACGCAGTATTTT.

This clonotype was seen a few times. The chain carries TRBV5-1 and TRBJ2-2; D unresolved. The germline V gene encodes CDR1 SGHRS and CDR2 YFSETQ. Trimming shortened V by 1 base and J by 7 bases, and 5 bases separated the two germline ends. CDR3 length equals 12 residues. CDR3 residues: CASSLIGGELFF. In nucleotides, the CDR3 is TGCGCCAGCAGCTTGATAGGCGGGGAGCTGTTTTTT.

This chain links TRBV7-9 with TRBJ1-5; D may be TRBD1 (6 bases). CDR3 length equals 16 residues. Germline CDR1 reads SEHNR; CDR2 reads FQNEAQ (reference sequence). The V end lost 5 bases, the J end lost 2 bases, and 16 bases lay between the germline ends. DNA of the CDR3: TGTGCCAGCAGCCCTCAGGGGATAAACGGCAATCAGCCCCAGCATTTT. It encodes CASSPQGINGNQPQHF.

V is TRBV11-2 and J is TRBJ2-6; 9 positions match TRBD1. Looked up from germline, CDR1 is SGHAT and CDR2 is FQNNGV. The V segment lost 1 base and the J segment 1 base; nucleotides outside the gene matches: 5. The CDR3 contains 18 residues. The CDR3 protein is CASSLVGQGPSGANVLTF. DNA for the CDR3: TGTGCCAGCAGCTTAGTGGGACAGGGACCTTCTGGGGCCAACGTCCTGACTTTC.